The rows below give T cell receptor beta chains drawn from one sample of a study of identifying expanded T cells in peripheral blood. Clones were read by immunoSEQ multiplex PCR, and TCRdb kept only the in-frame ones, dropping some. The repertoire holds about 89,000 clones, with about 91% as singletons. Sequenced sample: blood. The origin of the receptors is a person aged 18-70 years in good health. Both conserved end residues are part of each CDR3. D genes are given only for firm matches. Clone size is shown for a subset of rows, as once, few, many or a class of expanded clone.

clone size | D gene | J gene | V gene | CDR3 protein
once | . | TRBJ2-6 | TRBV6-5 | CASNRAGANVLTF
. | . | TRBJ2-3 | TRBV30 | CAWSVQSVLTDTQYF
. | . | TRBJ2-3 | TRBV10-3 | CAISEDTDTQYF
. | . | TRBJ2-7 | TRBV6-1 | CASSLQGEQYF
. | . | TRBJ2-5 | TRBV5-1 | CASSFTGTQETQYF
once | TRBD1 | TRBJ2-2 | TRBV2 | CASSEEGDSRGELFF
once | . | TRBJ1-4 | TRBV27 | CASSLRGARGEKLFF
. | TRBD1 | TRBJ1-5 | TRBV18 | CASSYDRDQPQHF
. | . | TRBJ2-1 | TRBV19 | CASSISWLTLSSYNEQFF
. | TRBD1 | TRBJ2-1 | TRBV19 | CASSPPGQQYNEQFF
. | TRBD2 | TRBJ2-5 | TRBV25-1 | CASSEFGGRALETQYF
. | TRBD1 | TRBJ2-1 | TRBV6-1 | CASSDRGHPNNEQFF
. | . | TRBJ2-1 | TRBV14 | CASSQGLQTPFF
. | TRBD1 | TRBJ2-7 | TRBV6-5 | CASSLDRGFSYEQYF
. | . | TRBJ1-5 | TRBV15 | CATSRDGQPQHF
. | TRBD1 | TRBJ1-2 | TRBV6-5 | CASSRDSNYGYTF
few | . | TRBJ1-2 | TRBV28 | CASSPVDGFYGYTF
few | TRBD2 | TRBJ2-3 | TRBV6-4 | CASSVTSGGTDTQYF
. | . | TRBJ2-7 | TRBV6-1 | CASKLSGEANEQYF
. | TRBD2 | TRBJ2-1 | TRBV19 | CATRRTRHNEQFF
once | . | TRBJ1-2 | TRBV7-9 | CASSFAVVHGYTF
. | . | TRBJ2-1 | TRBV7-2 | CASSLVAGNEQFF
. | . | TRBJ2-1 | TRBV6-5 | CASSYSRGGNEQFF
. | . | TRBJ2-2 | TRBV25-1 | CASRLGTGELFF
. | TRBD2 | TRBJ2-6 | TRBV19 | CASSSPGLAETSGANVLTF
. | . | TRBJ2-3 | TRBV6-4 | CASILDSGTDTQYF
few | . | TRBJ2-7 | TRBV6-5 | CASSSSDGSAEQYF
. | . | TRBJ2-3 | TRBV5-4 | CASSYDSFTDTQYF
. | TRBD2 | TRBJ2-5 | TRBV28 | CASSLWTSGEVQETQYF
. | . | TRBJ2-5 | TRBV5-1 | CASSLVPDQETQYF
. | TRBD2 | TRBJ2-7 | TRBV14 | CASSPRLAGDHEQYF
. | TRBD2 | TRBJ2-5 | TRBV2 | CASSGLAGGRETQYF
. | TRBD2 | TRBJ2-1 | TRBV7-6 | CASSLAGEEGNEQFF
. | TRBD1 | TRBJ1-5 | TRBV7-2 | CASSPDRYDQPQHF
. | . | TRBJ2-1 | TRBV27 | CASSLEHGSYNEQFF
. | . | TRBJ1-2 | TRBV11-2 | CASSLEGAGYTF
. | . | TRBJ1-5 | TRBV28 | CASSFFGRDQPQHF
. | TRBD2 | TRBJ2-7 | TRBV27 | CASSPPGGVYEQYF